This T cell receptor beta chain derives from a study of blood T cell repertoires in COVID-19. Trimming cost V 4 bases and J 5 bases; bases outside gene matches: 5. Looked up from germline, CDR1 is SNHLY and CDR2 is FYNNEI. The CDR3 spans 14 residues. Measured with immunoSEQ multiplex PCR; TCRdb has only the in-frame clones, and not every one. Among some 310,000 clones, around 90% were seen once, and the ten largest hold roughly 2.9%. The source is a woman in her twenties or thirties with COVID-19, enrolled during active disease. The chain carries TRBV2 and TRBJ2-3; 8 bases line up with TRBD1. The sample comprised peripheral blood. In nucleotides, the CDR3 is TGTGCCAGCAGTGTATTAACAGGGGGAGATACGCAGTATTTT. As protein: CASSVLTGGDTQYF.